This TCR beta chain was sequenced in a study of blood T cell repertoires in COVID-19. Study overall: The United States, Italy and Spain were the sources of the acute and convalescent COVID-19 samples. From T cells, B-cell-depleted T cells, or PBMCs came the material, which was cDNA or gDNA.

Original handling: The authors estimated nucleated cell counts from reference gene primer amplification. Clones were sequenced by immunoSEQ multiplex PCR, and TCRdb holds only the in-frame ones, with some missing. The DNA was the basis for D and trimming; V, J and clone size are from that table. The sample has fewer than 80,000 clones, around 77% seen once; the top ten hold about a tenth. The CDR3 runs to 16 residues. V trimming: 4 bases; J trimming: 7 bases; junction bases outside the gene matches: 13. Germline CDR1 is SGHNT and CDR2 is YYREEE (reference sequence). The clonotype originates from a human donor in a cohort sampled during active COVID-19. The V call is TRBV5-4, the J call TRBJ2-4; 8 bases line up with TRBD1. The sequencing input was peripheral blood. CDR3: CASSAQGQGVLNIQYF. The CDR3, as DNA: TGTGCCAGCAGCGCCCAAGGACAGGGAGTTTTGAACATTCAGTACTTC.